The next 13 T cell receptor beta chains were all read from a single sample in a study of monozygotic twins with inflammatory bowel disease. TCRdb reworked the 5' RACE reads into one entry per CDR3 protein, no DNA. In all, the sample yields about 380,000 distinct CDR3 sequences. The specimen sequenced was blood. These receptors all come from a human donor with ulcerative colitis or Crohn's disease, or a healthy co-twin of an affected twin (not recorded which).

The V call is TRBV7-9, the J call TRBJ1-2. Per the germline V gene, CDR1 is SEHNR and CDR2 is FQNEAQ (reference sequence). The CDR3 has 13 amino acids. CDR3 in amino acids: CASSLGADYGYTF.

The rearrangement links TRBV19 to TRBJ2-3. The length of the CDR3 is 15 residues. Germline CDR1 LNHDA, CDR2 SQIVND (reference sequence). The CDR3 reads CASRGFGGGTDTQYF.

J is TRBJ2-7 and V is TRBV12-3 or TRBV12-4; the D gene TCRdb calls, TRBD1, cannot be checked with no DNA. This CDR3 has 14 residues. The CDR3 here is CASRPGQGSDEQYF.

Here the CDR3 reads CASSGGSRQETQYF. The J gene is TRBJ2-5, the V gene TRBV9; TCRdb's D call, TRBD1, is unchecked because there is no DNA. This CDR3 is built from 14 residues. CDR1 and CDR2 (germline): SGDLS, YYNGEE.

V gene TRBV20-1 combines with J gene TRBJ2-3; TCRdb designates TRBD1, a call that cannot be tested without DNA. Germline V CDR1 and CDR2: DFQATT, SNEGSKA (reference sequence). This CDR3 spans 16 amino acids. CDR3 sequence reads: CSARKPVSLSTDTQYF.

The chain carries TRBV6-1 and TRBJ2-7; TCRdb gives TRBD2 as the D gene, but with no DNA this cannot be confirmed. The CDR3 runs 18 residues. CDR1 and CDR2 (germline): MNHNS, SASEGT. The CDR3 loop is CASSLHPNLGYSSYEQYF.

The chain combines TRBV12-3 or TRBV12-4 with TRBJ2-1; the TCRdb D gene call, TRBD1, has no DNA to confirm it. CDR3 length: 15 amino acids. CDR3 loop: CASSLRRPLGDEQFF.

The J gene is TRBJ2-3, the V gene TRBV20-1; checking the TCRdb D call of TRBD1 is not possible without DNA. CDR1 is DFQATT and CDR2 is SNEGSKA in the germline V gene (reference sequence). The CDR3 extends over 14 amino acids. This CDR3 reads CSARRGSLTDTQYF.

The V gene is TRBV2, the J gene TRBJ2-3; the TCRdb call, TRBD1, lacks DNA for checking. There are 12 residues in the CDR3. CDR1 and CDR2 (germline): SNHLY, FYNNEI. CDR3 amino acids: CASSYQGPTQYF.

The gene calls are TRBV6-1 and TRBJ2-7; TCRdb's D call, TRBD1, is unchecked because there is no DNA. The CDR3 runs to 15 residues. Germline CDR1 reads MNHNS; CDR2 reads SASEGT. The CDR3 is CASSEVTDNGYEQYF.

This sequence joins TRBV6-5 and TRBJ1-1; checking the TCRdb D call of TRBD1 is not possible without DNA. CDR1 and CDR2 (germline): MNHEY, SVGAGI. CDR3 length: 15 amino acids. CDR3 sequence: CASSYNNLVGTGAQF.

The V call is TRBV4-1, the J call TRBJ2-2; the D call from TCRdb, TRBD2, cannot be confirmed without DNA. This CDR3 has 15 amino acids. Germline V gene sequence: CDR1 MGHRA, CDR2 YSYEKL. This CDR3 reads CASSGRSQNTGELFF.

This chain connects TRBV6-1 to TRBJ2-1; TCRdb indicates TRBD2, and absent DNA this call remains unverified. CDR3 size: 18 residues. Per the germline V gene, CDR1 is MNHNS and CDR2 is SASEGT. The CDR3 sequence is CASSEVITRTSGGGEQFF.